The T cell receptor beta chain under discussion was sequenced for a study of blood T cells in healthy people across ages. Study-wide background: Researchers report that template switching captured about one barcoded beta molecule per two T cells. Points from the study as a whole: The study regarded diversity estimates from one million T cells as underestimates.

With each sample, at least 5.5 micrograms of total RNA were extracted. In germline, CDR1 is SGDLS, CDR2 YYNGEE. V gave up 4 bases and J gave up 6 bases, with 12 bases separating them. CDR3 length: 13 residues. The authors ran a second PCR of about 6 to 12 cycles using a sample-barcoded 5' primer and a J-beta primer mix. TCRdb passed the 5' RACE reads through MiXCR, listing each CDR3 protein once. The table has about 670,000 distinct CDR3 sequences, 40% to 45% seen once. On this clonotype: Its antigen is unknown.

The TCR was taken from a man aged 80 or over in good health. The sample taken for sequencing was blood. The chain joins TRBV9 to TRBJ2-3; D call uncertain. In DNA, the CDR3 is TGTGCCAGCAGCCCCCTTTCGAGGGATACGCAGTATTTT. Protein sequence: CASSPLSRDTQYF. The full variable domain, its missing parts supplied by reference TRBV9 and TRBJ2-3, is DSGVTQTPKHLITATGQRVTLRCSPRSGDLSVYWYQQSLDQGLQFLIQYYNGEERAKGNILERFSAQQFPDLHSELNLSSLELGDSALYFCASSPLSRDTQYFGPGTRLTVL.